The TCR beta chain described here comes from a study of cytomegalovirus exposure and HLA in healthy donors. For the study at large: According to later analysis, the same platform produced the 120 or so validation and 666 first-cohort repertoires.

Study results and limitations: In vitro testing confirmed a few CMV-associated chains as specific for CMV antigens.

Separate from the approximately 670-subject first cohort, the 120-subject validation cohort was the one that the donors belonged to. The V end lost 3 bases, the J end lost 4 bases, and 13 bases lay between the germline ends. The CDR3 loop spans 14 amino acids. The germline V gene encodes CDR1 SGHVS and CDR2 FNYEAQ. Data came from immunoSEQ multiplex PCR; TCRdb stores just in-frame clones and leaves some out. Here the sample spans some 170,000 clones, 85% to 90% being singletons. Of note for this clone: Its antigen remains unknown.

The TCR was taken from a woman aged 25 to 45 in good health and CMV-seronegative. The sample was PBMCs. The J gene is TRBJ2-7, the V gene TRBV7-6, with D maybe TRBD2 (5 bases). The CDR3 nucleotides are TGTGCCAGCAGCTTGGGAGTGAATCCTTACGAGCAGTACTTC. This translates into CASSLGVNPYEQYF.